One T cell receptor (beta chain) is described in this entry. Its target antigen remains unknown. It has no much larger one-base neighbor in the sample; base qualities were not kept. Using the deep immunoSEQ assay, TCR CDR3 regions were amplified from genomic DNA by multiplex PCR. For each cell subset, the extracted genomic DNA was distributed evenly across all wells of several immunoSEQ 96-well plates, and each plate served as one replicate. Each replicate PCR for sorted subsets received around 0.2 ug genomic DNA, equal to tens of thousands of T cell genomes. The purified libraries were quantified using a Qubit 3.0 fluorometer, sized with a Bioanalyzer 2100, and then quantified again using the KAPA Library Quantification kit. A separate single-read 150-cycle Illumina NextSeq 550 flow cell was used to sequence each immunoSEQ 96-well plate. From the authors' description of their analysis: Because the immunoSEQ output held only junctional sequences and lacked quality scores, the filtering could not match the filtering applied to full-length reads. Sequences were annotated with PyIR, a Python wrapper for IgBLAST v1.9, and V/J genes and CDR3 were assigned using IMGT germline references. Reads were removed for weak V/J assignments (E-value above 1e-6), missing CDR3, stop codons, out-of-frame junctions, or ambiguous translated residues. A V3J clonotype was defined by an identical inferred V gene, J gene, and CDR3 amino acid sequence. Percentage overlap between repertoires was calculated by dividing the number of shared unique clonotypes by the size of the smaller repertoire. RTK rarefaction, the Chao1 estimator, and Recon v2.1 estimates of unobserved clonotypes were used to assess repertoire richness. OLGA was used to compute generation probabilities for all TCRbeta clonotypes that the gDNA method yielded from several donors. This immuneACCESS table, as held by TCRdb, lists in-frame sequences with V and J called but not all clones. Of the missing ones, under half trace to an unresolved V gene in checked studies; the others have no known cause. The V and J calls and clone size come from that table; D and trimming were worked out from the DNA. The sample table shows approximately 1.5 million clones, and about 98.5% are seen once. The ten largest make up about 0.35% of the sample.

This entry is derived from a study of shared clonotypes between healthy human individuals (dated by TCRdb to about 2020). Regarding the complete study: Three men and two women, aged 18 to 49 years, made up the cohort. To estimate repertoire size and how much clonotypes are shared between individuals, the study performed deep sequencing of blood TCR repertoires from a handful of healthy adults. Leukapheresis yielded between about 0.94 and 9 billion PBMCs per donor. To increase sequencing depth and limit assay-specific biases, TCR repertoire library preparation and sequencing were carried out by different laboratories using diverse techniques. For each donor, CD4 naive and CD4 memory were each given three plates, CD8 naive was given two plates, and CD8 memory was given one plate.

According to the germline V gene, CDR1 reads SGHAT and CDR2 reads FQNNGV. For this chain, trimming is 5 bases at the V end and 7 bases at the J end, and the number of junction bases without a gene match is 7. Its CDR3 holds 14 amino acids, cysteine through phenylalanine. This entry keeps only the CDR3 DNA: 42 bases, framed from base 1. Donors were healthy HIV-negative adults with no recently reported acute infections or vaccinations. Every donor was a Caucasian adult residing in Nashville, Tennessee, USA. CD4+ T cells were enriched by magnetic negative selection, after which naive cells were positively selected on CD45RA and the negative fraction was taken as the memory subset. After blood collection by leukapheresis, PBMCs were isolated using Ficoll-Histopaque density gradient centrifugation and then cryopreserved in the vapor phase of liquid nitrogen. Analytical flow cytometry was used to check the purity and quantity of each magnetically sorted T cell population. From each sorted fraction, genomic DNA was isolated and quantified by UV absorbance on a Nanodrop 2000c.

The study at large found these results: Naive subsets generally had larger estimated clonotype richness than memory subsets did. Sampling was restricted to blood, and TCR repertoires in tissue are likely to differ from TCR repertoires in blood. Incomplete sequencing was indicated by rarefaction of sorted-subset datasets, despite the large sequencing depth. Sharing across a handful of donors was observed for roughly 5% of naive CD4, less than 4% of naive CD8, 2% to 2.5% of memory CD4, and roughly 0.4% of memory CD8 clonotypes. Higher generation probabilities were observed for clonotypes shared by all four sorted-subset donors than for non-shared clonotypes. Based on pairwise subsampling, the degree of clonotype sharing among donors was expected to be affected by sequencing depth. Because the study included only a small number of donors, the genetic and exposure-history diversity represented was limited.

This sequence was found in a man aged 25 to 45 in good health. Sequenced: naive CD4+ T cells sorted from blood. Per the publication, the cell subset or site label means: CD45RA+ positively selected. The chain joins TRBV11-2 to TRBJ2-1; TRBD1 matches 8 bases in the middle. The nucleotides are TGTGCCAGCAGCCCAGGGGGCGCCGAGAATGAGCAGTTCTTC. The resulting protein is CASSPGGAENEQFF.